Below are 13 T cell receptor beta chains sequenced from a single sample in a study of patients and donors after allogeneic stem cell transplantation. TCRdb analysed the RT-PCR reads with MiXCR anew, one entry per CDR3 protein. The sample has about 960,000 distinct CDR3 sequences; roughly 18% are singletons. The sequencing input was blood, either unsorted or a sorted T cell fraction (not recorded which). The receptors come from a human donor who was either an allogeneic HSCT recipient or a stem cell or donor lymphocyte infusion donor (not recorded which). It is not recorded whose cells these are; they may come from a transplant donor.

This clonotype was seen many times. The chain is built from TRBV29-1 and TRBJ2-3; TRBD2 agrees at 9 bases. The CDR3 sequence is 13 residues long. CDR1 and CDR2 from the germline V gene are SQVTM and ANQGSEA. V gave up 4 bases and J gave up 4 bases; unmatched junction bases: 3. The CDR3 loop reads CSVGGRAADTQYF. Here the CDR3 DNA reads TGCAGCGTTGGCGGGAGGGCAGCAGATACGCAGTATTTT.

CDR3 bases: TGTGCCAGCGAATTTACGCGGGGCACCGGGGAGCTGTTTTTT. Protein sequence: CASEFTRGTGELFF. The chain uses TRBV7-2 and TRBJ2-2; D perhaps matches TRBD2 (6 bases). Germline V gives CDR1 SGHTA, CDR2 FQGNSA. V shed 8 bases and J shed 4 bases, with 14 bases lying between them. This CDR3 contains 14 residues.

J is TRBJ1-2 and V is TRBV24-1; 9 bases fit TRBD1. The CDR3 loop spans 13 amino acids. V was pared by 4 bases and J by 5 bases, with 1 base of the junction left unmatched. The V gene's germline CDR1 is KGHDR and CDR2 SFDVKD. CDR3 in DNA: TGTGCCACCAGTGAAGACAGGGGGTATGGCTACACCTTC. It specifies CATSEDRGYGYTF.

This clonotype was seen a few times. The chain is built from TRBV15 and TRBJ2-5; TRBD1 matches at 7 bases. J lost 4 bases, V lost 1 base, and 12 bases had no gene match. The CDR3 spans 17 residues. Germline-derived CDR1 and CDR2 are LNHNV and YYDKDF (reference sequence). Written as DNA, the CDR3 is TGTGCCACCAGCAGAGGGATAGAGACAGGGATTATAGAGACCCAGTACTTC. Its protein is CATSRGIETGIIETQYF.

This clonotype was picked up a small number of times. The chain has TRBV9 and TRBJ2-7, with 9 bases matching TRBD1. Germline CDR1 is SGDLS and CDR2 is YYNGEE. The length of the CDR3 is 15 residues. The trim removed 4 bases at V and 4 bases at J, leaving 9 bases unmatched. CDR3 coding DNA: TGTGCCAGCAGCCCCCGGACAGGGGAGGGATACGAGCAGTACTTC. Translating gives CASSPRTGEGYEQYF.

This clonotype was seen repeatedly, ten times or more. The chain employs TRBV12-3 or TRBV12-4 and TRBJ2-3, with a weak D call TRBD2 (5 bases). The CDR3 loop spans 17 amino acids. V lost 3 bases and J 0 bases, leaving 16 bases between the germline ends. DNA for the CDR3: TGTGCCAGCAGTTTCCTCCTTGGAGGCGGGAGCACAGATACGCAGTATTTT. Translated, it gives CASSFLLGGGSTDTQYF.

A note on this clonotype: Given the absence of the conserved phenylalanine or tryptophan at the CDR3 end, a read error is likely. Because the CDR3's place on the DNA is in doubt, the DNA is left out and the CDR3 is given as listed by TCRdb. The chain is built from TRBV30 and TRBJ1-4; the table's D call TRBD1 went unverified against the DNA. With termini counted, the CDR3 has 14 amino acids. Per the germline V gene, CDR1 is GTSNPN and CDR2 is SVGIG (reference sequence). The CDR3 loop reads CAWSPLAEGVRVLL.

CDR3 DNA sequence: TGCGCCAGCAGCCAGAGGACAGGGAGCACCGGGGAGCTGTTTTTT. Protein: CASSQRTGSTGELFF. The gene calls are TRBV4-3 and TRBJ2-2; 8 bases match TRBD1. The junction had 4 bases not matched to a gene; V was cut back by 3 bases and J by 4 bases. Germline CDR1 is LGHNA and CDR2 is YSLEER. This CDR3 comprises 15 residues.

This clonotype came up a few times. This chain links TRBV20-1 with TRBJ2-1; 7 bases map to TRBD2. J lost 0 bases, V lost 7 bases, and 6 bases had no gene match. Germline lookup yields CDR1 DFQATT and CDR2 SNEGSKA (reference sequence). This CDR3 contains 14 residues. CDR3 bases: TGCAGTGGGCTAGCGGCAAGCTCCTACAATGAGCAGTTCTTC. Translation gives CSGLAASSYNEQFF.

This clonotype was counted between two and nine times. The chain recombines TRBV10-3 with TRBJ1-1; no definite D call. Germline V gene data show CDR1 as ENHRY and CDR2 as SYGVKD. This CDR3 has 15 amino acids. V gave up 4 bases and J gave up 1 base, with 13 bases separating them. CDR3 amino acids: CAISGGHRKNTEAFF. The CDR3, as DNA: TGTGCCATCAGTGGTGGGCACAGAAAGAACACTGAAGCTTTCTTT.

J is TRBJ2-3 and V is TRBV7-3; D possibly matches TRBD1 or TRBD2 (6 bases each). The germline CDR1 and CDR2 sequences are SGHTA and FQGTGA. The CDR3 covers 16 residues. V dropped 1 base and J dropped 1 base, with 12 bases sitting between them. The CDR3 coding sequence is TGTGCCAGCAGCTTAATTGGGGGGCCGGGCACAGATACGCAGTATTTT. It yields the protein CASSLIGGPGTDTQYF. Looking up the rest from reference TRBV7-3 and TRBJ2-3 gives the full variable domain: GAGVSQTPSNKVTEKGKYVELRCDPISGHTALYWYRQSLGQGPEFLIYFQGTGAADDSGLPNDRFFAVRPEGSVSTLKIQRTERGDSAVYLCASSLIGGPGTDTQYFGPGTRLTVL.

This clonotype occurred a few times. This sequence joins TRBV13 and TRBJ1-6; D not resolved. The length of the CDR3 is 18 residues. The V end was cut by 0 bases, the J end by 0 bases, with 12 bases between. Germline lookup yields CDR1 PRHDT and CDR2 FYEKMQ (reference sequence). CDR3 sequence: CASSLGDWSSSYNSPLHF. The CDR3, as DNA: TGTGCCAGCAGCTTAGGGGACTGGTCGAGCTCCTATAATTCACCCCTCCACTTT.

The chain joins TRBV18 to TRBJ1-5, with D tentatively TRBD1 (6 bases). Germline values: CDR1 KGHSH, CDR2 LQKENI. The CDR3 is 15 residues long. V was cut by 2 bases and J by 6 bases, with 14 bases left in between. CDR3 protein: CASSPTGWAAQPQHF. The CDR3 bases are TGTGCCAGCTCACCAACAGGGTGGGCGGCTCAGCCCCAGCATTTT. Variable domain in full (rest from reference TRBV18 and TRBJ1-5): NAGVMQNPRHLVRRRGQEARLRCSPMKGHSHVYWYRQLPEEGLKFMVYLQKENIIDESGMPKERFSAEFPKEGPSILRIQQVVRGDSAAYFCASSPTGWAAQPQHFGDGTRLSIL.